The sample holds many counts of the clone carrying this T cell receptor (beta chain). Generated by immunoSEQ multiplex PCR, the TCRdb table keeps only in-frame clones and is missing some. The repertoire holds some 100,000 clones, with 74% as singletons. The source of the sample is a study of blood T cell repertoires in COVID-19. V lost 3 bases to trimming and J lost 1 base, with 10 bases between them. Germline V lookup: CDR1 SGHDT, CDR2 YYEEEE. This CDR3 contains 14 residues. The TCR comes from a man in his 70s with COVID-19, enrolled during active disease. The material sequenced was peripheral blood. The chain recombines TRBV5-6 with TRBJ1-1, with D possibly TRBD1 on 6 matching bases. The CDR3 is CASSSDSSNTEAFF. For the CDR3, the DNA is TGTGCCAGCAGCTCGGACAGCTCGAACACTGAAGCTTTCTTT.